This is a list of T cell receptor beta chains from one sample in a study of blood T cell repertoires in COVID-19. Sequencing was performed with immunoSEQ multiplex PCR; in TCRdb, only in-frame clones are kept and a portion is missing. The top ten hold roughly 0.25% of the sample, which has hundreds of thousands of clones, 85% to 90% seen once. Specimen: peripheral blood. The receptors here all came from a woman aged 18-30 years with acute or convalescent COVID-19. The CDR3 runs from the conserved cysteine through the conserved F or W.

v_gene,CDR3aa
TRBV24-1,CATSPGDRLTDTQYF
TRBV7-8,CASSLDAGRANGYTF
TRBV18,CASSPPGQGADSEQFF
TRBV27,CASSRPWARRLDEQYF
TRBV7-2,CASSPRDGYTF
TRBV5-5,CASSFGLMNTEAFF
TRBV19,CASSIDPDGSGYTF
TRBV3-1/TRBV3-2,CASSHDLGASGEEETQYF
TRBV12-3/TRBV12-4,CASLSTGSDLAHF
TRBV29-1,CSVEERTGLGNEQFF
TRBV7-6,CASSPSVVAGGMNTGELFF
TRBV19,CASTSAGTENIQYF